These 17 T cell receptor beta chains share one sample of origin, sequenced in a study of blood T cell repertoires in COVID-19 (dated by TCRdb to the early 2020s). Receptor amplification or capture employed the immunoSEQ multiplex PCR assay. The table comes from immuneACCESS by way of TCRdb, which keeps in-frame sequences with V and J called. Part of the clones is missing from these tables; in studies checked, under half for an unresolved V gene and the rest for unknown reasons. The sample table holds fewer than 200,000 clones, of which around four fifths were seen once. In total, the top ten clones hold roughly 2.7% of the sample. Sequencing was done on a sample of peripheral blood. The receptor set was obtained from a woman older than 75 with COVID-19, enrolled during active disease.

The chain employs TRBV4-1 and TRBJ2-4; TRBD1 agrees at 8 bases. The length of the CDR3 is 14 residues. In germline, CDR1 is MGHRA, CDR2 YSYEKL. Losses at the gene ends were 5 bases for V and 8 bases for J; bases not matched to a gene: 8. The CDR3 nucleotides are TGCGCCAGCAGCTCGCGCAGGGGGCAGGACATTCAGTACTTC. Its translation is CASSSRRGQDIQYF.

This clone was seen just once. This chain uses TRBV7-3 with TRBJ1-1; D gene ambiguous. The CDR3 loop spans 14 amino acids. V gave up 1 base and J gave up 5 bases, with 11 bases separating them. Germline CDR1 is SGHTA and CDR2 is FQGTGA. The CDR3 DNA is TGTGCCAGCAGCTTAAGGCCGTGGCCTACTGAAGCTTTCTTT. This codes for CASSLRPWPTEAFF.

This clone appeared a few times. This chain uses TRBV4-1 with TRBJ1-1; 7 nucleotides align to TRBD1. Germline values: CDR1 MGHRA, CDR2 YSYEKL. This CDR3 comprises 14 residues. The V and J ends lost 4 bases and 7 bases, in that order; junction bases with no gene match: 9. The CDR3 bases are TGCGCCAGCAGCCCAACAGGGGCTTTAAATGAAGCTTTCTTT. Translation gives CASSPTGALNEAFF.

The chain employs TRBV11-2 and TRBJ1-1, with D possibly being TRBD1 (5 bases). V lost 4 bases and J 4 bases, leaving 16 bases between the germline ends. The germline V gene has CDR1 SGHAT and CDR2 FQNNGV. CDR3 length: 15 residues. CDR3 in DNA: TGTGCCAGCAGCTGGGTCGGGGGTTTGAGCACTGAAGCTTTCTTT. As protein: CASSWVGGLSTEAFF.

The chain joins TRBV7-3 to TRBJ2-3, with 15 bases lining up with TRBD2. The germline V gene has CDR1 SGHTA and CDR2 FQGTGA. Trimming at V came to 0 bases and at J to 5 bases, leaving 6 bases not matched to a gene. The CDR3 has 18 residues. In DNA, the CDR3 is TGTGCCAGCAGCTTAACAGGACTAGCGGGAGGGCCGGGAGATACGCAGTATTTT. Its translation is CASSLTGLAGGPGDTQYF.

This chain joins TRBV5-4 and TRBJ1-4, with 7 bases that match TRBD1. V was pared by 3 bases and J by 0 bases, with 2 bases of the junction left unmatched. This CDR3 spans 15 amino acids. The germline gives CDR1 SGHNT, CDR2 YYREEE (reference sequence). The CDR3 reads CASSWDSSTNEKLFF. Here the CDR3 DNA reads TGTGCCAGCAGCTGGGACAGCTCAACTAATGAAAAACTGTTTTTT.

The chain uses TRBV2 and TRBJ1-6; tentatively, D is TRBD1 (5 bases). Germline-derived CDR1 and CDR2 are SNHLY and FYNNEI. The CDR3 runs 14 residues. V was pared by 5 bases and J by 3 bases, with 8 bases between. CDR3 in DNA: TGTGCCAGCAGTCAGGGCCTCTATAATTCACCCCTCCACTTT. Its translation: CASSQGLYNSPLHF.

V usage is TRBV7-2 and J usage is TRBJ2-5, with TRBD2 identical over 10 bases. Germline V gives CDR1 SGHTA, CDR2 FQGNSA. This CDR3 comprises 14 residues. J lost 3 bases, V lost 5 bases, and 3 bases had no gene match. CDR3 residues: CASSQAGGEETQYF. For the CDR3, the DNA is TGTGCCAGCAGCCAAGCGGGAGGGGAAGAGACCCAGTACTTC.

The V call is TRBV12-5, the J call TRBJ2-3; TRBD2 matches 12 bases. Germline V lookup: CDR1 LGHNT, CDR2 FRNRAP. Unmatched junction bases numbered 2, after V lost 5 bases and J lost 2 bases. The CDR3 length is 15 residues. CDR3 sequence: CASGRLAGDTDTQYF. The CDR3 coding sequence is TGTGCTAGTGGTAGACTAGCGGGGGACACAGATACGCAGTATTTT. Supplemented by reference TRBV12-5 and TRBJ2-3, the full variable domain reads DARVTQTPRHKVTEMGQEVTMRCQPILGHNTVFWYRQTMMQGLELLAYFRNRAPLDDSGMPKDRFSAEMPDATLATLKIQPSEPRDSAVYFCASGRLAGDTDTQYFGPGTRLTVL.

The chain combines TRBV18 with TRBJ2-7; 7 bases are a match to TRBD1. CDR3 length: 12 residues. CDR1 KGHSH and CDR2 LQKENI come from the germline V gene. V lost 8 bases, J lost 3 bases, and 4 bases stayed unmatched. The CDR3 protein is CASHGTDYEQYF. CDR3 coding DNA: TGTGCCAGCCACGGGACAGACTACGAGCAGTACTTC.

The chain is built from TRBV27 and TRBJ2-3; 7 bases agree with TRBD1. V lost 6 bases, J lost 2 bases, and 14 bases stayed unmatched. The CDR3 consists of 17 residues. The germline gives CDR1 MNHEY, CDR2 SMNVEV (reference sequence). Here the CDR3 reads CASSHLPGQIPTDTQYF. CDR3 nucleotides: TGTGCCAGCAGCCACCTACCGGGACAGATCCCCACAGATACGCAGTATTTT.

V usage is TRBV5-1 and J usage is TRBJ1-1; 7 nucleotides match TRBD1. Germline V gene lookup returns CDR1 SGHRS and CDR2 YFSETQ. V trimming: 2 bases; J trimming: 5 bases; junction bases outside the gene matches: 9. CDR3 length: 15 amino acids. CDR3 nucleotide sequence: TGCGCCAGCAGCTTCGACAGGGTGGGCGTGACTGAAGCTTTCTTT. Protein sequence: CASSFDRVGVTEAFF.

The gene calls are TRBV27 and TRBJ1-1; possibly TRBD1 for D (6 bases). V was pared by 2 bases and J by 0 bases, with 10 bases between. CDR1 and CDR2 (germline): MNHEY, SMNVEV (reference sequence). This CDR3 comprises 15 residues. The CDR3 reads CASSLPQGMNTEAFF. DNA of the CDR3: TGTGCCAGCAGTTTACCCCAGGGGATGAACACTGAAGCTTTCTTT.

The chain uses TRBV9 and TRBJ1-1, with D hard to call. This CDR3 is 15 amino acids long. Looked up from germline, CDR1 is SGDLS and CDR2 is YYNGEE. Trimming left V 1 base short and J 0 bases short, with 10 bases between. The CDR3 sequence is CASSVTSHMNTEAFF. CDR3 nucleotides: TGTGCCAGCAGCGTAACTTCCCATATGAACACTGAAGCTTTCTTT.

The chain carries TRBV19 and TRBJ2-2; possible D gene TRBD2, 6 bases. The CDR3 extends over 17 amino acids. V was clipped by 5 bases and J by 0 bases, with 16 bases between them. Looked up from germline, CDR1 is LNHDA and CDR2 is SQIVND (reference sequence). In nucleotides, the CDR3 is TGTGCCAGTAGTCCGAAGGCTTCGGGAGCGAACACCGGGGAGCTGTTTTTT. Amino acids: CASSPKASGANTGELFF.

This clone was seen more than once but under ten times. V is TRBV2 and J is TRBJ1-2; D uncertain. The CDR3 spans 12 residues. V dropped 5 bases and J dropped 3 bases, with 7 bases sitting between them. Per germline, CDR1 SNHLY and CDR2 FYNNEI. CDR3 region: CASSLRDYGYTF. In DNA form, the CDR3 reads TGTGCCAGCAGTTTGCGGGACTATGGCTACACCTTC. The whole variable domain, remainder taken from reference TRBV2 and TRBJ1-2, is EPEVTQTPSHQVTQMGQEVILRCVPISNHLYFYWYRQILGQKVEFLVSFYNNEISEKSEIFDDQFSVERPDGSNFTLKIRSTKLEDSAMYFCASSLRDYGYTFGSGTRLTVV.

This chain connects TRBV24-1 to TRBJ2-1; D not certain. This CDR3 is 14 amino acids long. The ends were cut back, 0 bases at V and 6 bases at J, with 8 bases in the middle. Germline CDR1 reads KGHDR; CDR2 reads SFDVKD. The CDR3 region has the DNA TGTGCCACCAGTGATTTGGGGCAGATCAATGAGCAGTTCTTC. This encodes CATSDLGQINEQFF.